These 25 T cell receptor beta chains came from one sample sequenced in a study of technical replicates of blood from four donors. The method was immunoSEQ multiplex PCR; TCRdb's version includes in-frame clones alone and lacks a portion of them. Of about 80,000 clones in the sample, approximately 96% were seen once. Sample: T cells isolated from PBMCs. Source of these receptors: a human donor in good health.

The rearrangement uses TRBV6-1 and TRBJ2-1; 12 bases line up with TRBD2. With V trimmed by 3 bases and J by 8 bases, 5 bases remained unmatched. This CDR3 region has 15 residues. The V gene's germline CDR1 is MNHNS and CDR2 SASEGT. The CDR3 loop is CASSDPTSGSDEQFF. The DNA of the CDR3 is TGTGCCAGCAGTGACCCGACTAGCGGGAGCGATGAGCAGTTCTTC.

This chain connects TRBV2 to TRBJ2-3; D is possibly TRBD1 (5 bases). V was clipped by 4 bases and J by 3 bases, with 11 bases between them. Germline V gene lookup returns CDR1 SNHLY and CDR2 FYNNEI. The CDR3 consists of 14 residues. This CDR3 is CASSARVSTDTQYF. CDR3 DNA: TGTGCCAGCAGTGCCAGGGTATCGACAGATACGCAGTATTTT.

The V and J genes are TRBV27 and TRBJ1-2; D not resolved. The CDR3 spans 12 residues. V dropped 2 bases and J dropped 4 bases, with 5 bases sitting between them. CDR1 MNHEY and CDR2 SMNVEV come from the germline V gene (reference sequence). CDR3: CASSLNGYGYTF. Written as DNA, the CDR3 is TGTGCCAGCAGTTTAAACGGCTATGGCTACACCTTC.

This clone was seen only once. V gene TRBV27 combines with J gene TRBJ2-1, with 13 nucleotides matching TRBD2. CDR1 MNHEY and CDR2 SMNVEV come from the germline V gene (reference sequence). J gave up 5 bases and V 6 bases, and 4 bases lay outside the gene matches. This CDR3 region has 15 residues. CDR3: CASSRGLAGDNEQFF. The CDR3, as DNA: TGTGCCAGCAGCCGTGGACTAGCGGGGGACAATGAGCAGTTCTTC.

The chain is built from TRBV6-5 and TRBJ2-5; weak D call: TRBD2 (5 bases). Germline V gives CDR1 MNHEY, CDR2 SVGAGI. The CDR3 loop spans 13 amino acids. Trimming removed 5 bases at V and 4 bases at J, with 11 bases between. The CDR3 DNA sequence: TGTGCCAGCAGTCCAGGACTGTTAGAGACCCAGTACTTC. Amino acids: CASSPGLLETQYF.

This clone was seen more than once but under ten times. The V gene is TRBV9, the J gene TRBJ1-1; 7 bases are shared with TRBD1. Per germline, CDR1 SGDLS and CDR2 YYNGEE. The CDR3 is made up of 16 amino acids. Trimming removed 4 bases from V and 1 base from J; junction bases left unmatched: 10. The CDR3 here is CASSPEDRVENTEAFF. The DNA of the CDR3 is TGTGCCAGCAGCCCAGAAGACAGGGTTGAGAACACTGAAGCTTTCTTT.

V and J are TRBV9 and TRBJ1-2; 7 positions agree with TRBD1. The CDR3 contains 17 residues. The V gene end was trimmed by 6 bases and the J gene end by 0 bases; junction bases not matched to a gene: 14. Germline lookup yields CDR1 SGDLS and CDR2 YYNGEE. For the CDR3, the DNA is TGTGCCAGCACACCTTCTGTCCGGGACAGCCCTAACTATGGCTACACCTTC. Its protein product is CASTPSVRDSPNYGYTF. The full variable domain, in which reference TRBV9 and TRBJ1-2 provide the parts outside the CDR3, is DSGVTQTPKHLITATGQRVTLRCSPRSGDLSVYWYQQSLDQGLQFLIQYYNGEERAKGNILERFSAQQFPDLHSELNLSSLELGDSALYFCASTPSVRDSPNYGYTFGSGTRLTVV.

The chain couples TRBV21-1 to TRBJ2-2; the table gives TRBD1 as D, unverified against the DNA. TRBV21-1 is reported as a pseudogene. The CDR3 loop spans 17 amino acids. The CDR3 sequence: CASSKGKDRAGTGELFF. CDR3 nucleotides: TGTGCCAGCAGCAAAGGGAAGGACAGGGCTGGCACCGGGGAGCTGTTTTTT.

This chain uses TRBV11-2 with TRBJ2-7; 8 bases map to TRBD1. This CDR3 has 14 residues. V dropped 5 bases and J dropped 2; count of bases not matched to a gene: 5. The germline V gene has CDR1 SGHAT and CDR2 FQNNGV. CDR3 protein: CASSTGTGTYEQYF. The CDR3 DNA is TGTGCCAGCAGCACAGGGACAGGAACCTACGAGCAGTACTTC.

The V call is TRBV7-2, the J call TRBJ2-1, with D unclear. Germline V lookup: CDR1 SGHTA, CDR2 FQGNSA. This CDR3 is built from 12 residues. Trimming pared 4 bases from V and 3 bases from J, leaving 4 bases between. The CDR3 sequence is CASSSYYNEQFF. CDR3 nucleotide sequence: TGTGCCAGCAGCTCCTACTACAATGAGCAGTTCTTC. Supplemented by reference TRBV7-2 and TRBJ2-1, the full variable domain reads GAGVSQSPSNKVTEKGKDVELRCDPISGHTALYWYRQSLGQGLEFLIYFQGNSAPDKSGLPSDRFSAERTGGSVSTLTIQRTQQEDSAVYLCASSSYYNEQFFGPGTRLTVL.

V usage is TRBV15 and J usage is TRBJ1-2; D is uncertain. The CDR3 extends over 14 amino acids. CDR1 and CDR2 (germline): LNHNV, YYDKDF (reference sequence). V gave up 2 bases and J gave up 4 bases, with 11 bases separating them. The CDR3 is CATSRSVSGYGYTF. Here the CDR3 DNA reads TGTGCCACCAGCAGATCGGTATCAGGCTATGGCTACACCTTC.

V gene TRBV9 combines with J gene TRBJ2-1, with D possibly being TRBD2 (5 bases). Germline CDR1 and CDR2: SGDLS and YYNGEE. The CDR3 consists of 17 residues. V was clipped by 4 bases and J by 1 base, with 18 bases between them. The CDR3 reads CASSPLGELLSYNEQFF. DNA of the CDR3: TGTGCCAGCAGCCCTTTGGGAGAGCTGCTGTCCTACAATGAGCAGTTCTTC.

This chain joins TRBV9 and TRBJ2-1, with 12 bases aligning to TRBD2. The CDR3 is made up of 16 amino acids. Per the germline V gene, CDR1 is SGDLS and CDR2 is YYNGEE. The V and J ends lost 4 bases and 2 bases, in that order; junction bases with no gene match: 4. The CDR3: CASSPGLAGTYNEQFF. CDR3 in DNA: TGTGCCAGCAGCCCAGGACTAGCGGGAACCTACAATGAGCAGTTCTTC.

This chain connects TRBV7-9 to TRBJ2-1, with 9 bases fitting TRBD2. The CDR3 is 17 residues long. Per germline, CDR1 SEHNR and CDR2 FQNEAQ (reference sequence). With 3 bases clipped from V and 8 bases from J, the junction kept 14 bases outside the gene matches. The CDR3 region has the DNA TGTGCCAGCAGCTTGACCCTCCCGGGACTAGCAAGGGATGAGCAGTTCTTC. This codes for CASSLTLPGLARDEQFF.

The table lists this clone with a count of one. This chain uses TRBV5-1 with TRBJ1-5; 8 bases line up with TRBD1. Losses at the gene ends were 4 bases for V and 2 bases for J; bases not matched to a gene: 5. The CDR3 is 15 amino acids. Germline CDR1 and CDR2: SGHRS and YFSETQ. The CDR3 sequence: CASSPKTGGNQPQHF. The CDR3 bases are TGCGCCAGCAGCCCAAAGACAGGGGGCAATCAGCCCCAGCATTTT.

The chain carries TRBV6-6 and TRBJ2-7, with D possibly TRBD1 on 8 matching bases. Germline assignment: CDR1 MNHNY and CDR2 SVGAGI (reference sequence). Trimming pared 10 bases from V and 1 base from J, leaving 20 bases between. CDR3 length equals 15 residues. The DNA of the CDR3 is TGTGCCATTTACATGACAGGGGAGGGGTCCTACGAGCAGTACTTC. It yields the protein CAIYMTGEGSYEQYF.

The rearrangement links TRBV28 to TRBJ2-7; D possibly corresponds to TRBD1 (6 bases). This CDR3 comprises 12 residues. Germline V gene sequence: CDR1 MDHEN, CDR2 SYDVKM. The V gene lost 6 bases and the J gene lost 6 bases, with 12 bases spanning the gap. CDR3: CASRSGATEQYF. The DNA of the CDR3 is TGTGCCAGCAGGTCAGGGGCGACCGAGCAGTACTTC.

This chain joins TRBV28 and TRBJ1-5; D perhaps matches TRBD1 (5 bases). CDR1 MDHEN and CDR2 SYDVKM come from the germline V gene. The CDR3 is 16 amino acids. Between the trimmed V and J ends, which lost 3 bases and 0 bases, there was a span of 12 bases. The CDR3 protein is CASSLGQGHSNQPQHF. DNA of the CDR3: TGTGCCAGCAGTTTGGGGCAGGGCCATAGCAATCAGCCCCAGCATTTT.

The chain has TRBV29-1 and TRBJ2-7; TRBD2 matches 10 bases. J was trimmed by 5 bases and V by 3 bases; bases with no gene match: 7. The CDR3 loop spans 14 amino acids. Germline V gene data show CDR1 as SQVTM and CDR2 as ANQGSEA. CDR3 protein: CSVDFGTSEDEQYF. Written as DNA, the CDR3 is TGCAGCGTTGACTTCGGGACTAGCGAAGACGAGCAGTACTTC.

The chain joins TRBV5-1 to TRBJ1-4; TRBD1 matches 10 bases. Germline V gene sequence: CDR1 SGHRS, CDR2 YFSETQ. This CDR3 is built from 15 residues. Trimming at V came to 7 bases and at J to 6 bases, leaving 9 bases not matched to a gene. As DNA, the CDR3 is TGCGCCAGCCAAGACGAGGGGACAGGGGATGAAAAACTGTTTTTT. It codes for CASQDEGTGDEKLFF.

V gene TRBV6-6 combines with J gene TRBJ1-1; D perhaps matches TRBD1 (5 bases). V lost 8 bases and J lost 3, with 13 bases in between. This CDR3 is built from 13 residues. In germline, CDR1 is MNHNY, CDR2 SVGAGI (reference sequence). The CDR3 is CASRAGWHTEAFF. Here the CDR3 DNA reads TGTGCCAGCCGGGCAGGGTGGCACACTGAAGCTTTCTTT.

The V call is TRBV5-1, the J call TRBJ2-5, with TRBD1 identical over 7 bases. V gave up 4 bases and J gave up 3 bases; unmatched junction bases: 6. CDR1 SGHRS and CDR2 YFSETQ come from the germline V gene. This CDR3 contains 14 residues. DNA for the CDR3: TGCGCCAGCAGCGGCACCGGGACAGAAGAGACCCAGTACTTC. Translating gives CASSGTGTEETQYF.

The rearrangement joins TRBV4-1 to TRBJ1-4; 7 bases line up with TRBD1. V lost 4 bases and J lost 7; bases outside the gene matches: 3. CDR1 and CDR2 (germline): MGHRA, YSYEKL. CDR3 length: 13 residues. Written as DNA, the CDR3 is TGCGCCAGCAGCCTGAGACAGGGTGAAAAACTGTTTTTT. This encodes CASSLRQGEKLFF.

The CDR3 protein is CASSRFSGSYEQYF. Here the CDR3 DNA reads TGCGCCAGCAGCCGATTTAGCGGGAGCTACGAGCAGTACTTC. V usage is TRBV4-1 and J usage is TRBJ2-7; TRBD2 agrees at 9 bases. The germline V gene has CDR1 MGHRA and CDR2 YSYEKL. V gave up 4 bases and J gave up 3 bases; unmatched junction bases: 4. This CDR3 spans 14 amino acids.

The chain carries TRBV19 and TRBJ2-1, with 12 bases fitting TRBD2. The CDR3 is 13 residues long. The germline V gene has CDR1 LNHDA and CDR2 SQIVND (reference sequence). The V segment lost 8 bases and the J segment 10 bases; nucleotides outside the gene matches: 6. The CDR3 DNA follows: TGTGCCAGTCAGACTAGCGGGGGCCTAGAGCAGTTCTTC. Translating gives CASQTSGGLEQFF.